This TCR beta chain comes out of a study of T cell changes during pregnancy in multiple sclerosis. The CDR3 has 14 amino acids. From germline, CDR1 is KGHSH and CDR2 LQKENI. The V gene lost 3 bases and the J gene lost 2 bases, with 10 bases spanning the gap. A single count supports this clone. Profiled with immunoSEQ multiplex PCR; TCRdb holds only in-frame clones, not every one. The sample lists about 100,000 clones, about nine tenths occurring once. The receptor was derived from a female donor in good health, enrolled as a control in a pregnancy study. Here the sequenced sample was peripheral blood, taken in the second trimester of pregnancy. The chain combines TRBV18 with TRBJ2-5; possibly TRBD2 for D (5 bases). The CDR3 sequence: CASSPKTGQETQYF. DNA for the CDR3: TGTGCCAGCTCACCCAAGACGGGACAAGAGACCCAGTACTTC.